These 32 T cell receptor beta chains came from one sample sequenced in a study of fetal regulatory T cell absence and autoimmunity. Sequencing used immunoSEQ multiplex PCR; TCRdb keeps in-frame clones, though not all of them. The sample yields some 50,000 clones, about 86% seen once. The sequencing input was cord blood. These receptors were obtained from a newborn boy with IPEX syndrome.

This clone showed up just a few times. The chain joins TRBV5-1 to TRBJ2-7, with 7 bases fitting TRBD1. The CDR3 extends over 15 amino acids. V trimming: 0 bases; J trimming: 2 bases; junction bases outside the gene matches: 5. Germline V gene lookup returns CDR1 SGHRS and CDR2 YFSETQ. DNA for the CDR3: TGCGCCAGCAGCTTGGACTGGACAGGAGCCTACGAGCAGTACTTC. Its translation is CASSLDWTGAYEQYF.

V is TRBV20-1 and J is TRBJ2-7, with a possible D match to TRBD2 (5 bases). The CDR3 loop spans 10 amino acids. The V gene's germline CDR1 is DFQATT and CDR2 SNEGSKA (reference sequence). DNA for the CDR3: TGCAGCGCGGGCTACCCCGAGCAGTACTTC. Translation: CSAGYPEQYF.

The V call is TRBV6-5, the J call TRBJ1-2; the D is unclear. Per the germline V gene, CDR1 is MNHEY and CDR2 is SVGAGI. CDR3 length: 13 residues. The ends were cut back, 11 bases at V and 3 bases at J, with 16 bases in the middle. CDR3 amino acids: CASHRGTDYGYTF. The CDR3 coding sequence is TGTGCCTCTCATCGTGGAACGGACTATGGCTACACCTTC.

This rearrangement joins TRBV6-5 to TRBJ1-2, with TRBD1 identical over 8 bases. Per the germline V gene, CDR1 is MNHEY and CDR2 is SVGAGI. V shed 4 bases and J 1 base; nucleotides not matched to a gene: 2. There are 14 residues in the CDR3. The CDR3 loop reads CASSWTGNNYGYTF. CDR3 DNA sequence: TGTGCCAGCAGTTGGACAGGGAATAACTATGGCTACACCTTC.

The chain couples TRBV9 to TRBJ1-1; D not resolved. V lost 0 bases, J lost 2 bases, and 8 bases lay in between. The CDR3 sequence is 14 residues long. Per the germline V gene, CDR1 is SGDLS and CDR2 is YYNGEE. For the CDR3, the DNA is TGTGCCAGCAGCGTAGTCCCGGGAAACACTGAAGCTTTCTTT. This codes for CASSVVPGNTEAFF. Using reference TRBV9 and TRBJ1-1 for the parts outside the CDR3, the full variable domain is DSGVTQTPKHLITATGQRVTLRCSPRSGDLSVYWYQQSLDQGLQFLIQYYNGEERAKGNILERFSAQQFPDLHSELNLSSLELGDSALYFCASSVVPGNTEAFFGQGTRLTVV.

J is TRBJ2-1 and V is TRBV4-1; D ambiguous. CDR3 length equals 14 residues. Germline CDR1 MGHRA, CDR2 YSYEKL. The ends were cut back, 3 bases at V and 3 bases at J, with 9 bases in the middle. CDR3 bases: TGCGCCAGCAGCCACCTACTGGACTACAATGAGCAGTTCTTC. Translation gives CASSHLLDYNEQFF.

V is TRBV29-1 and J is TRBJ2-5, with 13 bases identical to TRBD2. This CDR3 spans 12 amino acids. The J segment lost 4 bases and the V segment lost 7 bases, leaving 0 bases of the junction unmatched. The germline V gene encodes CDR1 SQVTM and CDR2 ANQGSEA. Here the CDR3 reads CSGTSGRETQYF. The CDR3 nucleotides are TGCAGCGGGACTAGCGGGAGAGAGACCCAGTACTTC.

The chain joins TRBV4-2 to TRBJ2-7; D is unresolved. Between the trimmed V and J ends, which lost 1 base and 3 bases, there was a span of 13 bases. From germline, CDR1 is LGHNA and CDR2 YNFKEQ. The CDR3 consists of 15 residues. The CDR3 sequence: CASSQGGPPIYEQYF. CDR3 DNA sequence: TGTGCCAGCAGCCAAGGAGGCCCACCTATCTACGAGCAGTACTTC.

The rearrangement links TRBV6-4 to TRBJ1-1, with 10 nucleotides matching TRBD1. Germline lookup yields CDR1 MRHNA and CDR2 SNTAGT. J lost 0 bases, V lost 6 bases, and 7 bases had no gene match. CDR3 length equals 16 residues. CDR3 nucleotides: TGTGCCAGCAGATTCTCGGACAGGGGGTTGAACACTGAAGCTTTCTTT. Protein sequence: CASRFSDRGLNTEAFF.

The V call is TRBV5-6, the J call TRBJ2-3; a possible D gene is TRBD2 (6 bases). Germline V CDR1 and CDR2: SGHDT, YYEEEE. Trimming left V 4 bases short and J 8 bases short, with 14 bases between. CDR3 size: 13 residues. The CDR3 here is CASSLILAGTQYF. The CDR3 DNA is TGTGCCAGCAGCCTGATACTAGCTGGTACGCAGTATTTT.

This sequence joins TRBV7-6 and TRBJ2-7; 7 positions agree with TRBD2. The CDR3 covers 14 residues. Per germline, CDR1 SGHVS and CDR2 FNYEAQ. V lost 5 bases, J lost 1 base, and 5 bases stayed unmatched. CDR3 loop: CASSLSGLSYEQYF. DNA for the CDR3: TGTGCCAGCAGCCTTAGCGGGTTGTCCTACGAGCAGTACTTC.

The chain joins TRBV7-6 to TRBJ2-3, with D unclear. Germline lookup yields CDR1 SGHVS and CDR2 FNYEAQ. Trimming shortened V by 2 bases and J by 6 bases, and 9 bases separated the two germline ends. The CDR3 is 13 amino acids. The DNA of the CDR3 is TGTGCCAGCAGCTTAAGGGTTAGCGATACGCAGTATTTT. This codes for CASSLRVSDTQYF.

The chain employs TRBV7-9 and TRBJ2-5, with a tentative D call TRBD2 (9 bases). CDR1 is SEHNR and CDR2 is FQNEAQ in the germline V gene (reference sequence). V lost 5 bases and J lost 5, with 30 bases in between. The CDR3 contains 19 residues. The CDR3 DNA reads TGTGCCAGCAGCCCACCGCAGGGGGCGAGCGGGGGGCGGGCGGAGACCCAGTACTTC. It yields the protein CASSPPQGASGGRAETQYF. The full variable domain, rest sourced from reference TRBV7-9 and TRBJ2-5, is DTGVSQNPRHKITKRGQNVTFRCDPISEHNRLYWYRQTLGQGPEFLTYFQNEAQLEKSRLLSDRFSAERPKGSFSTLEIQRTEQGDSAMYLCASSPPQGASGGRAETQYFGPGTRLLVL.

The rearrangement joins TRBV4-3 to TRBJ1-2; D is perhaps TRBD1 (5 bases). The V gene's germline CDR1 is LGHNA and CDR2 YSLEER. V was pared by 4 bases and J by 8 bases, with 14 bases between. CDR3 length: 13 amino acids. CDR3 DNA sequence: TGCGCCAGCAGCCCTATGGTGGGGGACGGCTACACCTTC. It codes for CASSPMVGDGYTF.

The sample holds a few counts of this clone. J is TRBJ1-2 and V is TRBV27; D not certain. This CDR3 is 14 amino acids long. Germline CDR1 MNHEY, CDR2 SMNVEV (reference sequence). Trimming took 2 bases from V and 0 from J, leaving 7 bases between them. The DNA for the CDR3 is TGTGCCAGCAGTTTACGGGGAGCTAACTATGGCTACACCTTC. This encodes CASSLRGANYGYTF.

The chain has TRBV18 and TRBJ2-7, with D perhaps matching TRBD1 or TRBD2 (5 bases each). The germline V gene encodes CDR1 KGHSH and CDR2 LQKENI. The V end lost 3 bases, the J end lost 3 bases, and 9 bases lay between the germline ends. The CDR3 contains 13 residues. CDR3 DNA: TGTGCCAGCTCACCTGGGGGTGGCTACGAGCAGTACTTC. It codes for CASSPGGGYEQYF.

The V and J genes are TRBV5-6 and TRBJ2-5; TRBD2 matches at 9 bases. The ends lost 5 bases at V and 5 bases at J; junction bases unmatched: 7. CDR1 is SGHDT, CDR2 YYEEEE, per germline. The CDR3 has 14 residues. In nucleotides, the CDR3 is TGTGCCAGCAGAGGAGGGCTAGCGGGGGAGACCCAGTACTTC. This translates into CASRGGLAGETQYF.

The V call is TRBV29-1, the J call TRBJ2-3; D tentatively reads TRBD1 or TRBD2 (5 bases each). CDR1 and CDR2 (germline): SQVTM, ANQGSEA. V was shortened by 7 bases and J by 8 bases, with 19 bases between the two germline ends. The CDR3 extends over 13 amino acids. CDR3: CSAALGRPGTQYF. CDR3 DNA: TGCAGCGCTGCCCTGGGACGTCCAGGTACGCAGTATTTT.

V and J are TRBV9 and TRBJ1-1, with a possible D match to TRBD1 (6 bases). The ends were cut back, 4 bases at V and 4 bases at J, with 14 bases in the middle. The CDR3 length is 14 residues. Germline loops: CDR1 SGDLS, CDR2 YYNGEE. CDR3 sequence: CASSPLTGITEAFF. CDR3 nucleotide sequence: TGTGCCAGCAGCCCCTTAACAGGGATCACTGAAGCTTTCTTT. The full variable domain, completed using reference TRBV9 and TRBJ1-1, is DSGVTQTPKHLITATGQRVTLRCSPRSGDLSVYWYQQSLDQGLQFLIQYYNGEERAKGNILERFSAQQFPDLHSELNLSSLELGDSALYFCASSPLTGITEAFFGQGTRLTVV.

In DNA, the CDR3 is TGTGCCAGCAGTTACGGGCTTCACTCCTACGAGCAGTACTTC. Amino acids: CASSYGLHSYEQYF. V and J are TRBV6-5 and TRBJ2-7, with D hard to call. The CDR3 extends over 14 amino acids. The V gene's germline CDR1 is MNHEY and CDR2 SVGAGI. Trimming stripped 2 bases from V and 0 bases from J, with 8 bases between.

The chain uses TRBV4-1 and TRBJ2-5, with 11 bases fitting TRBD2. V shed 4 bases, J shed 5 bases, and the junction held 9 bases outside the gene matches. Germline assignment: CDR1 MGHRA and CDR2 YSYEKL. The CDR3 sequence is 16 residues long. CDR3 nucleotide sequence: TGCGCCAGCAGCCGTATTAGCGGGGGGGCCGGGGAGACCCAGTACTTC. Translation: CASSRISGGAGETQYF.

This sequence joins TRBV10-3 and TRBJ2-2, with no clear D. CDR1 and CDR2 (germline): ENHRY, SYGVKD. Trimming pared 0 bases from V and 9 bases from J, leaving 11 bases between. CDR3 size: 14 residues. CDR3 sequence: CAISESASRRELFF. The CDR3 nucleotides read TGTGCCATCAGTGAGTCGGCTTCTCGGAGGGAGCTGTTTTTT.

The rearrangement joins TRBV20-1 to TRBJ1-1, with no clear D. The CDR3 consists of 11 residues. Trimming took 3 bases from V and 6 from J, leaving 8 bases between them. Looked up from germline, CDR1 is DFQATT and CDR2 is SNEGSKA (reference sequence). The CDR3, as DNA: TGCAGTGCTAGTCTTTTCCCTGAAGCTTTCTTT. Amino acid sequence: CSASLFPEAFF.

The V call is TRBV28, the J call TRBJ2-2; TRBD2 agrees at 10 bases. J gave up 1 base and V 3 bases, and 5 bases lay outside the gene matches. Germline V gene lookup returns CDR1 MDHEN and CDR2 SYDVKM. CDR3 length: 17 residues. CDR3 bases: TGTGCCAGCAGTTTTCACCTAGCGGGAGAGAACACCGGGGAGCTGTTTTTT. This sequence encodes CASSFHLAGENTGELFF.

The gene calls are TRBV6-6 and TRBJ2-7; unclear D gene. The CDR3 runs 12 residues. The V end lost 1 base, the J end lost 4 bases, and 5 bases lay between the germline ends. Germline lookup yields CDR1 MNHNY and CDR2 SVGAGI (reference sequence). The CDR3 loop is CASSYYRYEQYF. Written as DNA, the CDR3 is TGTGCCAGCAGTTACTACAGATACGAGCAGTACTTC.

This sequence joins TRBV9 and TRBJ2-3; 9 bases align to TRBD2. The trim removed 1 base at V and 3 bases at J, leaving 6 bases unmatched. CDR1 and CDR2 from the germline V gene are SGDLS and YYNGEE. This CDR3 has 16 residues. The CDR3 DNA reads as TGTGCCAGCAGCGTATATGATAGCGGGAGAACAGATACGCAGTATTTT. This translates into CASSVYDSGRTDTQYF.

This chain connects TRBV10-2 to TRBJ1-1, with D possibly matching TRBD1 (6 bases). CDR1 and CDR2 from the germline V gene are WSHSY and SAAADI. V dropped 2 bases and J dropped 3 bases, with 13 bases sitting between them. The CDR3 runs to 15 residues. The CDR3 DNA reads TGCGCCAGCAGTGAGACGGGGGGCGCATACACTGAAGCTTTCTTT. Translated: CASSETGGAYTEAFF.

The gene calls are TRBV6-5 and TRBJ1-2; D is ambiguous. V was cut by 0 bases and J by 4 bases, with 9 bases left in between. Germline-derived CDR1 and CDR2 are MNHEY and SVGAGI. The CDR3 spans 14 residues. Here the CDR3 reads CASSYSLGSYGYTF. In nucleotides, the CDR3 is TGTGCCAGCAGTTACTCGTTAGGAAGCTATGGCTACACCTTC.

This rearrangement joins TRBV6-5 to TRBJ2-7; 7 nucleotides align to TRBD2. Trimming cost V 8 bases and J 2 bases; bases outside gene matches: 9. This CDR3 has 14 amino acids. The V gene's germline CDR1 is MNHEY and CDR2 SVGAGI. DNA for the CDR3: TGTGCCAGCGGGGGGGGAACTAGCGCCTACGAGCAGTACTTC. This gives the protein CASGGGTSAYEQYF.

The chain recombines TRBV5-6 with TRBJ2-2; TRBD2 might be the D (5 bases). V shed 10 bases and J shed 2 bases, with 15 bases lying between them. This CDR3 is 14 amino acids long. CDR1 SGHDT and CDR2 YYEEEE come from the germline V gene. CDR3 protein: CASERTQNTGELFF. The CDR3 coding sequence is TGTGCCTCTGAAAGGACTCAAAACACCGGGGAGCTGTTTTTT.

The chain couples TRBV7-2 to TRBJ2-1, with TRBD1 identical over 9 bases. Per germline, CDR1 SGHTA and CDR2 FQGNSA. V was pared by 1 base and J by 4 bases, with 2 bases of the junction left unmatched. The CDR3 runs to 15 residues. This CDR3 reads CASSLGQGGYNEQFF. Here the CDR3 DNA reads TGTGCCAGCAGCTTAGGACAGGGGGGGTACAATGAGCAGTTCTTC.

This clone is a singleton in its sample. The genes are TRBV18 and TRBJ2-3; TRBD2 aligns across 14 bases. V lost 3 bases and J lost 4; bases outside the gene matches: 3. The CDR3 spans 16 residues. Germline V CDR1 and CDR2: KGHSH, LQKENI. CDR3 nucleotide sequence: TGTGCCAGCTCACCGGGACTAGCGGGAGATGCAGATACGCAGTATTTT. It translates to CASSPGLAGDADTQYF.